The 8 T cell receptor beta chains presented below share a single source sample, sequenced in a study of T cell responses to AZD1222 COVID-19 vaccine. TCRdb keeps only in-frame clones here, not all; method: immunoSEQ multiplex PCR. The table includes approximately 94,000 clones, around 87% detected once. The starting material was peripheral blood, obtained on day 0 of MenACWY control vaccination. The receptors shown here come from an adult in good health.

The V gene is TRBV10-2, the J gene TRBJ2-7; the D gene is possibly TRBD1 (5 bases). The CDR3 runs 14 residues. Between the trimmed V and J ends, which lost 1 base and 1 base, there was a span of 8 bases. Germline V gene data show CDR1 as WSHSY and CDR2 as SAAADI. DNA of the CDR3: TGCGCCAGCAGTGAGTGGGGCTTATCCTACGAGCAGTACTTC. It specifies CASSEWGLSYEQYF.

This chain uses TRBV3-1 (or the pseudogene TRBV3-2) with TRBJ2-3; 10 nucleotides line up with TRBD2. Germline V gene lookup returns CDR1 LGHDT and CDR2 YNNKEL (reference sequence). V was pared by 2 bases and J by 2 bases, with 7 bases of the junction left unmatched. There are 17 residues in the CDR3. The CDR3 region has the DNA TGTGCCAGCAGCCAAAATATAGCGGGGGGATACACAGATACGCAGTATTTT. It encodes CASSQNIAGGYTDTQYF.

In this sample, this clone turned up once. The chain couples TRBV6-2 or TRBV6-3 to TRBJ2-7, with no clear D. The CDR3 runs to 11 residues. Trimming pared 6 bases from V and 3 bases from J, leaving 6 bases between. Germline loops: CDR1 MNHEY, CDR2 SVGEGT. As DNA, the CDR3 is TGTGCCAGCAGCCGGGTCTACGAGCAGTACTTC. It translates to CASSRVYEQYF.

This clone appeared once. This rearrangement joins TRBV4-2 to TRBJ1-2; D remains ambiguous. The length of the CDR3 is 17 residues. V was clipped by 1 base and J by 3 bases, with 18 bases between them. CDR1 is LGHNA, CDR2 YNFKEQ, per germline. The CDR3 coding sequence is TGTGCCAGCAGCCAAGGGCTAGAGTCCACGGCGTACTATGGCTACACCTTC. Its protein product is CASSQGLESTAYYGYTF.

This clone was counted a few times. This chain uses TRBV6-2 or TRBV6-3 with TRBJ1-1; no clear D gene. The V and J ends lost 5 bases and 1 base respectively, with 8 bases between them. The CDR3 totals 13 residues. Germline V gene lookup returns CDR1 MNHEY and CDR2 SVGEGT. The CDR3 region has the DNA TGTGCCAGCAGTCTACAGAGGAACACTGAAGCTTTCTTT. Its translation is CASSLQRNTEAFF.

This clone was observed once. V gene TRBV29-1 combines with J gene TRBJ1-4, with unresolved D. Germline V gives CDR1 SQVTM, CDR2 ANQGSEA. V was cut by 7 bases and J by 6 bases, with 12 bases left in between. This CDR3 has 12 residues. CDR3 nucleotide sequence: TGCAGCGGGGGTGGGCGGGATGAAAAACTGTTTTTT. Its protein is CSGGGRDEKLFF.

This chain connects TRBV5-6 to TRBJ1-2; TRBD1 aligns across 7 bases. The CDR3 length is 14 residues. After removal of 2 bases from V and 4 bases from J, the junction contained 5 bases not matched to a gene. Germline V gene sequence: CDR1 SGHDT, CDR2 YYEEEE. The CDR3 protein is CASSFPGGSYGYTF. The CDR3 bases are TGTGCCAGCAGCTTTCCAGGGGGGAGCTATGGCTACACCTTC.

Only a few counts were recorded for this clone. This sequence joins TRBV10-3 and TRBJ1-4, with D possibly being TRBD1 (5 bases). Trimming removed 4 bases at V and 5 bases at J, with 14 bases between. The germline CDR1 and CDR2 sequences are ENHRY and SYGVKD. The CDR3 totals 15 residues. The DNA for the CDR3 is TGTGCCATCAGTGGGGGACTGAACTCCAATGAAAAACTGTTTTTT. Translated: CAISGGLNSNEKLFF.